This record covers a single T cell receptor (beta chain). The record originates from a study of cytomegalovirus exposure and HLA in healthy donors. The primer mix had 60 Vbeta and 13 Jbeta primers. Repertoires were generated with immunoSEQ multiplex PCR, while TCRdb's copy carries only in-frame clones and drops some. This sample has around 120,000 clones, with approximately 80% found just once. The CDR3 runs to 14 residues. V lost 4 bases to trimming and J lost 4 bases; unmatched junction nucleotides: 6. Germline V gene data show CDR1 as LGHNA and CDR2 as YSLEER. This clonotype was obtained from a boy younger than 10 in good health and CMV-seronegative. Source material: PBMCs. This sequence joins TRBV4-3 and TRBJ1-2; TRBD1 agrees at 7 bases. In DNA, the CDR3 is TGCGCCAGCAGCCCACTTCAGGGGGGCTATGGCTACACCTTC. Residues: CASSPLQGGYGYTF.